These T cell receptor beta chains were read from a single sample in a study of OX40 agonist ivuxolimab in advanced cancers. This table comes from immunoSEQ multiplex PCR, and its TCRdb copy is limited to in-frame clones, with some not included. Counted here are about 70,000 clones, about nine tenths occurring once; the ten biggest clones make up 2.8%. The sample was CD4+ or CD8+ T cells sorted from blood, taken in a trial of the OX40 agonist ivuxolimab. These receptors originate from an adult with an advanced solid tumor such as melanoma, head and neck, liver or kidney cancer. Both conserved end residues are part of each CDR3. Each record gives: D gene, CDR3 length, V gene, J gene, CDR3 protein. The D gene is left open where the match is weak.

TRBD1	15	TRBV5-1	TRBJ2-7	CASSSQGQGQGEQYF
-	13	TRBV5-1	TRBJ2-5	CASSSTLQETQYF
TRBD1	17	TRBV5-6	TRBJ2-2	CASSLGGQGGSTGELFF
TRBD2	16	TRBV28	TRBJ2-5	CASSFGGVQSLETQYF
TRBD1	14	TRBV30	TRBJ1-2	CAWSVKTGYYGYTF
-	14	TRBV5-1	TRBJ1-2	CASSSRTGNYGYTF
-	16	TRBV28	TRBJ1-1	CASRPWRGGGNTEAFF
-	15	TRBV5-4	TRBJ1-4	CASSTQDGRNEKLFF
TRBD1	14	TRBV5-6	TRBJ1-1	CASSLGQGVTEAFF
-	15	TRBV6-6	TRBJ2-5	CASSLLGGSSETQYF
-	14	TRBV29-1	TRBJ2-7	CSVFGGQGVYEQYF
TRBD2	14	TRBV9	TRBJ2-3	CASSGLAGADTQYF
-	15	TRBV28	TRBJ1-3	CASSPRGAGGNTIYF
-	15	TRBV5-6	TRBJ1-1	CASSPGHTMNTEAFF
TRBD1	16	TRBV7-9	TRBJ1-2	CASSLYQGTGIGGYTF